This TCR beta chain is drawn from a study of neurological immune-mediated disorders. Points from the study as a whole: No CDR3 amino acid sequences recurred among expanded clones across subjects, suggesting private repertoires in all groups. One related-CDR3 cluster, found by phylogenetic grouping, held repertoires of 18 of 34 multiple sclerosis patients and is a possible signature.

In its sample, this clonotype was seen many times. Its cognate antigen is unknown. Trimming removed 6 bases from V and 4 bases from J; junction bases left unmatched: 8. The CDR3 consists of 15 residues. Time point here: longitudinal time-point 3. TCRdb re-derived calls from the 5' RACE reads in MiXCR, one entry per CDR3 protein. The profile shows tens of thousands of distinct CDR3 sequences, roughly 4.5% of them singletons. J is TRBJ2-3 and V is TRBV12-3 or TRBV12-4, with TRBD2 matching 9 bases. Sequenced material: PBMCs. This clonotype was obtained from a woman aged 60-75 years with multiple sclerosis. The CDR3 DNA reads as TGTGCCAGCAGGGTGGCGGGGGGGTCGTCAGATACGCAGTATTTT. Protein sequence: CASRVAGGSSDTQYF.